This passage covers 4 T cell receptor beta chains from one sample sequenced in a study of T-cell memory formation after mild COVID-19 (dated by TCRdb to the early 2020s). Receptor amplification or capture employed 5' RACE. The listed sequencing device is Illumina NovaSeq 6000. The public reads were quality trimmed at Q25 with fastp and then assembled into clones with MiXCR by TCRdb, keeping productive beta chains. Entries that share a CDR3 protein sequence are merged under the most common genes and DNA. Within this sample are 360,000 or so distinct CDR3 sequences, with 25% to 30% of them counted one time only. Jointly, the top ten make up about 14% of the sample. Sequencing used PBMCs or a T cell subset sorted from them (not recorded which). The receptor source for this set is an adult woman who had mild COVID-19 (a few samples of this study predate the infection). The sample titles of this study are shuffled in the database, so cell type and time point are left out; the donor was told from shared clones.

The chain recombines TRBV2 with TRBJ1-1, with 9 bases fitting TRBD1. V lost 6 bases and J lost 0; bases outside the gene matches: 11. Germline-derived CDR1 and CDR2 are SNHLY and FYNNEI. This CDR3 comprises 17 residues. CDR3 in amino acids: CASSHLVGQGMNTEAFF. The CDR3 DNA reads TGTGCCAGCAGCCACCTAGTGGGACAGGGCATGAACACTGAAGCTTTCTTT.

The genes are TRBV20-1 and TRBJ2-7; no firm D call. V was clipped by 0 bases and J by 4 bases, with 10 bases between them. From germline, CDR1 is DFQATT and CDR2 SNEGSKA (reference sequence). The CDR3 extends over 13 amino acids. The CDR3 DNA follows: TGCAGTGCTAGAGAAACGATGGGTTACGAGCAGTACTTC. Residues: CSARETMGYEQYF.

This clonotype was seen only a few times. The chain joins TRBV24-1 to TRBJ2-7, with 8 bases matching TRBD2. Germline lookup yields CDR1 KGHDR and CDR2 SFDVKD. This CDR3 has 15 amino acids. V gave up 10 bases and J gave up 5 bases; unmatched junction bases: 15. This CDR3 reads CATSTSVGRADEQYF. The CDR3 nucleotides read TGTGCCACGTCAACCTCGGTCGGGAGGGCCGACGAGCAGTACTTC.

This clonotype occurred a few times. This chain connects TRBV10-3 to TRBJ2-7, with TRBD2 matching over 7 bases. The germline V gene encodes CDR1 ENHRY and CDR2 SYGVKD. With V trimmed by 10 bases and J by 1 base, 7 bases remained unmatched. This CDR3 comprises 13 residues. As DNA, the CDR3 is TGTGCCACCCACGGCGGGGGATCCTACGAGCAGTACTTC. This translates into CATHGGGSYEQYF.